This passage covers 31 T cell receptor beta chains from one sample sequenced in a study of blood T cell repertoires in COVID-19. Using immunoSEQ multiplex PCR, the repertoire was profiled, and TCRdb retains in-frame clones only, with some absent. There are 200,000 to 250,000 clones in the sample; roughly 88% occur only once, and over 3% lies in the top ten. The material sequenced was PBMCs or T cells enriched from blood (not recorded which). All receptors derive from a woman in her thirties or forties with acute COVID-19.

The rearrangement uses TRBV7-9 and TRBJ2-1; TRBD1 agrees at 7 bases. With 4 bases clipped from V and 6 bases from J, the junction kept 9 bases outside the gene matches. The germline CDR1 and CDR2 sequences are SEHNR and FQNEAQ (reference sequence). The CDR3 length is 15 residues. The CDR3 DNA reads TGTGCCAGCAGCTCCACTCAGGGGGATCTCAATGAGCAGTTCTTC. It translates to CASSSTQGDLNEQFF.

This rearrangement joins TRBV7-2 to TRBJ2-2; 7 bases fit TRBD1. The CDR3 is made up of 13 amino acids. The V gene's germline CDR1 is SGHTA and CDR2 FQGNSA. The junction had 2 bases not matched to a gene; V was cut back by 0 bases and J by 10 bases. The CDR3 loop is CASSLAGGKELFF. CDR3 DNA: TGTGCCAGCAGCTTAGCAGGGGGCAAGGAGCTGTTTTTT.

The chain joins TRBV3-1 (or the pseudogene TRBV3-2) to TRBJ1-1; D may be TRBD1 (6 bases). The CDR3 is 12 amino acids. V was cut by 4 bases and J by 7 bases, with 10 bases left in between. The germline gives CDR1 LGHDT, CDR2 YNNKEL (reference sequence). The DNA of the CDR3 is TGTGCCAGCAGCCTGGGACACCTTGAAGCTTTCTTT. Translating it yields CASSLGHLEAFF.

The rearrangement joins TRBV2 to TRBJ1-2; no definite D call. Germline V gene sequence: CDR1 SNHLY, CDR2 FYNNEI. The CDR3 runs 13 residues. The V end was cut by 9 bases, the J end by 2 bases, with 13 bases between. The CDR3 DNA reads as TGTGCCAGGCGAGGCATTCTAAACTATGGCTACACCTTC. It encodes CARRGILNYGYTF.

The V call is TRBV2, the J call TRBJ2-7, with unresolved D. V was clipped by 2 bases and J by 8 bases, with 19 bases between them. The germline V gene has CDR1 SNHLY and CDR2 FYNNEI. The CDR3 extends over 15 amino acids. As DNA, the CDR3 is TGTGCCAGCAGTGAATCTCGATACCCTACGGTCCAGCAGTACGTC. Amino acids: CASSESRYPTVQQYV.

The chain links TRBV7-9 to TRBJ1-1, with D unresolved. This CDR3 region has 13 residues. With 7 bases removed from V and 1 base from J, the gap between germline ends came to 10 bases. Germline values: CDR1 SEHNR, CDR2 FQNEAQ (reference sequence). This CDR3 is CASTNDKNTEAFF. The CDR3 bases are TGTGCCAGCACCAACGACAAGAACACTGAAGCTTTCTTT.

The gene calls are TRBV3-1 (or the pseudogene TRBV3-2) and TRBJ2-7; D is possibly TRBD1 (5 bases). This CDR3 has 12 amino acids. With 3 bases removed from V and 6 bases from J, the gap between germline ends came to 9 bases. In germline, CDR1 is LGHDT, CDR2 YNNKEL (reference sequence). The chain's CDR3 is CASSQAGREQYV. CDR3 sequence (DNA): TGTGCCAGCAGCCAGGCAGGGCGCGAGCAGTACGTC.

The chain employs TRBV7-9 and TRBJ1-1, with 7 bases lining up with TRBD1. The V and J ends lost 5 bases and 5 bases, in that order; junction bases with no gene match: 8. The germline V gene encodes CDR1 SEHNR and CDR2 FQNEAQ (reference sequence). The CDR3 is 14 residues long. The CDR3 DNA is TGTGCCAGCAGCCCCCCGGGACAGTGGACTGAAGCTTTCTTT. Its protein is CASSPPGQWTEAFF.

The chain uses TRBV25-1 and TRBJ2-7, with 8 bases identical to TRBD1. CDR1 is MGHDK, CDR2 SYGVNS, per germline. Unmatched junction bases numbered 4, after V lost 8 bases and J lost 4 bases. The length of the CDR3 is 12 residues. DNA of the CDR3: TGTGCCAGCGCCCGGGACAGGTACGAGCAGTACTTC. The encoded protein is CASARDRYEQYF.

The chain employs TRBV10-2 and TRBJ2-4; no clear D gene. In germline, CDR1 is WSHSY, CDR2 SAAADI. CDR3 size: 11 residues. V was pared by 3 bases and J by 8 bases, with 5 bases between. The CDR3 sequence is CASSEADIQYF. CDR3 bases: TGCGCCAGCAGTGAAGCCGACATTCAGTACTTC.

J is TRBJ2-1 and V is TRBV5-1; 8 bases are shared with TRBD1. Germline V gene lookup returns CDR1 SGHRS and CDR2 YFSETQ. Losses at the gene ends were 5 bases for V and 8 bases for J; bases not matched to a gene: 18. This CDR3 is built from 17 residues. The CDR3 reads CASRPNPGQARMHEQFF. In DNA, the CDR3 is TGCGCCAGCAGACCCAACCCGGGACAGGCAAGGATGCATGAGCAGTTCTTC.

The rearrangement joins TRBV25-1 to TRBJ1-2; D unclear. Trimming cost V 6 bases and J 5 bases, with 10 bases left between them. Germline CDR1 reads MGHDK; CDR2 reads SYGVNS. This CDR3 region has 12 residues. The CDR3 reads CASRGSGYGYTF. The CDR3 DNA follows: TGTGCCAGCAGGGGGAGTGGATATGGCTACACCTTC.

V usage is TRBV12-5 and J usage is TRBJ1-5; no clear D. Germline V gives CDR1 LGHNT, CDR2 FRNRAP. The CDR3 is 15 residues long. Trimming left V 4 bases short and J 7 bases short, with 17 bases between. CDR3 DNA sequence: TGTGCTAGTGGTTCCCTTTTGGGGAGTCACCAGCCCCAGCATTTT. Its translation is CASGSLLGSHQPQHF.

This chain links TRBV2 with TRBJ2-5; 12 bases are shared with TRBD2. This CDR3 spans 15 amino acids. V lost 6 bases, J lost 2 bases, and 4 bases stayed unmatched. Germline V lookup: CDR1 SNHLY, CDR2 FYNNEI. This CDR3 is CASRVTSGGQETQYF. The CDR3 nucleotides read TGTGCCAGCAGGGTGACTAGCGGGGGTCAAGAGACCCAGTACTTC.

In its sample, this clone was seen many times. The chain couples TRBV6-1 to TRBJ1-3; TRBD1 agrees at 8 bases. Per germline, CDR1 MNHNS and CDR2 SASEGT. The CDR3 is 17 residues long. V gave up 4 bases and J gave up 8 bases; unmatched junction bases: 16. CDR3 amino acids: CASSARGQGARGDTIYF. CDR3 DNA sequence: TGTGCCAGCAGTGCCCGGGGGCAGGGGGCCCGAGGGGACACCATATATTTT.

The rearrangement uses TRBV7-8 and TRBJ1-4, with D perhaps TRBD1 (6 bases). Looked up from germline, CDR1 is SGHVS and CDR2 is FQNEAQ. Trimming took off 2 bases at V and 2 bases at J, with 9 bases between the two ends. The CDR3 is made up of 15 amino acids. The CDR3 DNA is TGTGCCAGCAGCTTATGGCAGGGGACTAATGAAAAACTGTTTTTT. Its protein is CASSLWQGTNEKLFF.

The chain couples TRBV6-1 to TRBJ2-4; unclear D gene. Germline V gene lookup returns CDR1 MNHNS and CDR2 SASEGT. This CDR3 spans 17 amino acids. Trimming shortened V by 2 bases and J by 1 base, and 15 bases separated the two germline ends. For the CDR3, the DNA is TGTGCCAGCAGTGAATTGGGCACCTCGACGGCCAAAAACATTCAGTACTTC. This codes for CASSELGTSTAKNIQYF.

This chain uses TRBV12-3 or TRBV12-4 with TRBJ2-3; 7 nucleotides agree with TRBD2. Germline trimming cut 11 bases from V and 4 bases from J; bases unmatched to any gene: 9. CDR3 length: 13 residues. This CDR3 is CADAGVVADTQYF. The CDR3, as DNA: TGTGCCGACGCGGGGGTAGTTGCAGATACGCAGTATTTT.

The chain employs TRBV7-2 and TRBJ1-1; D remains unclear. This CDR3 region has 13 residues. The ends were cut back, 5 bases at V and 0 bases at J, with 7 bases in the middle. Germline CDR1 and CDR2: SGHTA and FQGNSA. CDR3 in amino acids: CASSPYLNTEAFF. In DNA form, the CDR3 reads TGTGCCAGCAGCCCATACTTGAACACTGAAGCTTTCTTT. Together with reference TRBV7-2 and TRBJ1-1, the CDR3 gives the full variable domain: GAGVSQSPSNKVTEKGKDVELRCDPISGHTALYWYRQSLGQGLEFLIYFQGNSAPDKSGLPSDRFSAERTGGSVSTLTIQRTQQEDSAVYLCASSPYLNTEAFFGQGTRLTVV.

The chain has TRBV4-1 and TRBJ2-7; D ambiguous. The CDR3 runs to 14 residues. Germline assignment: CDR1 MGHRA and CDR2 YSYEKL. The V gene lost 0 bases and the J gene lost 7 bases, with 13 bases spanning the gap. CDR3 DNA sequence: TGCGCCAGCAGCCAAGAGGCCGCGGTTCGAGAGCAGTACTTC. Its protein is CASSQEAAVREQYF.

The rearrangement joins TRBV6-6 to TRBJ1-2; tentative D call: TRBD1 (6 bases). Germline values: CDR1 MNHNY, CDR2 SVGAGI (reference sequence). Trimming left V 0 bases short and J 6 bases short, with 17 bases between. CDR3 size: 16 residues. This chain's CDR3 is CASSYSRGSYLDGYTF. Written as DNA, the CDR3 is TGTGCCAGCAGTTACTCCAGGGGAAGTTACTTAGATGGCTACACCTTC.

The gene calls are TRBV5-1 and TRBJ2-3, with 7 bases fitting TRBD2. Unmatched junction bases numbered 4, after V lost 2 bases and J lost 1 base. The CDR3 loop spans 15 amino acids. Germline V CDR1 and CDR2: SGHRS, YFSETQ. This CDR3 is CASSFPGGGTDTQYF. Here the CDR3 DNA reads TGCGCCAGCAGCTTCCCGGGGGGAGGCACAGATACGCAGTATTTT.

This chain links TRBV6-6 with TRBJ1-1; 7 nucleotides align to TRBD1. CDR3 length: 13 residues. J gave up 4 bases and V 6 bases, and 5 bases lay outside the gene matches. Germline V gives CDR1 MNHNY, CDR2 SVGAGI (reference sequence). The CDR3 loop is CASSEQGSTEAFF. As DNA, the CDR3 is TGTGCCAGCAGCGAACAGGGGTCCACTGAAGCTTTCTTT.

This clone was found once. The rearrangement links TRBV11-2 to TRBJ2-7; TRBD2 might be the D (7 bases). Trimming cost V 1 base and J 6 bases, with 16 bases left between them. The CDR3 totals 15 residues. Germline CDR1 SGHAT, CDR2 FQNNGV. CDR3 in DNA: TGTGCCAGCAGCTTAGTAGGGGGGGCGGCGAGCGAGCAGTACGTC. It translates to CASSLVGGAASEQYV.

V and J are TRBV6-5 and TRBJ2-7, with 7 bases fitting TRBD2. This CDR3 comprises 15 residues. Trimming removed 6 bases from V and 5 bases from J; junction bases left unmatched: 13. CDR1 and CDR2 (germline): MNHEY, SVGAGI. CDR3: CASRVTGGGVNEQYF. As DNA, the CDR3 is TGTGCCAGCAGAGTTACAGGTGGGGGGGTAAACGAGCAGTACTTC.

This clone was observed once. V is TRBV24-1 and J is TRBJ1-2, with 10 bases fitting TRBD1. CDR1 is KGHDR, CDR2 SFDVKD, per germline. The CDR3 sequence is 15 residues long. V dropped 4 bases and J dropped 8; count of bases not matched to a gene: 9. CDR3 in DNA: TGTGCCACCAGTGAGGCCGGGACAGGGGAAAAGGGCTACACCTTC. The encoded protein is CATSEAGTGEKGYTF.

The rearrangement links TRBV18 to TRBJ2-5; 10 bases align to TRBD2. J gave up 5 bases and V 3 bases, and 6 bases lay outside the gene matches. This CDR3 comprises 15 residues. Germline V gives CDR1 KGHSH, CDR2 LQKENI. The CDR3 nucleotides read TGTGCCAGCTCACCCAGCGGGGGGGCCTGGGAGACCCAGTACTTC. It specifies CASSPSGGAWETQYF.

This clone was seen a few times. The chain uses TRBV6-5 and TRBJ2-7; weak D call: TRBD2 (5 bases). The CDR3 sequence is 13 residues long. Germline assignment: CDR1 MNHEY and CDR2 SVGAGI. The germline V and J ends were trimmed by 4 bases and 3 bases, with 10 bases remaining between them. The CDR3 DNA is TGTGCCAGCAGTTTGGTACGGGACTACGAGCAGTACTTC. Amino acid sequence: CASSLVRDYEQYF.

The chain carries TRBV5-1 and TRBJ1-5; possible D gene TRBD1, 5 bases. This CDR3 region has 17 residues. CDR1 and CDR2 (germline): SGHRS, YFSETQ. Between the trimmed V and J ends, which lost 0 bases and 0 bases, there was a span of 13 bases. DNA for the CDR3: TGCGCCAGCAGCTTGGGGATGGGGGGAAGTAGCAATCAGCCCCAGCATTTT. Its translation is CASSLGMGGSSNQPQHF.

The chain carries TRBV18 and TRBJ1-5, with 10 bases lining up with TRBD1. The CDR3 loop spans 17 amino acids. From germline, CDR1 is KGHSH and CDR2 LQKENI. Trimming removed 3 bases from V and 2 bases from J; junction bases left unmatched: 7. The CDR3 nucleotides read TGTGCCAGCTCACCCCCCGGGACAGGGGCGCGCAATCAGCCCCAGCATTTT. This sequence encodes CASSPPGTGARNQPQHF.

This clone showed up just once. J is TRBJ1-5 and V is TRBV6-1, with a tentative D call TRBD1 (5 bases). There are 15 residues in the CDR3. Germline loops: CDR1 MNHNS, CDR2 SASEGT. V was clipped by 0 bases and J by 7 bases, with 13 bases between them. CDR3 sequence reads: CASSEARRGRQPQHF. The CDR3 DNA reads as TGTGCCAGCAGTGAAGCGAGGCGGGGCCGGCAGCCCCAGCATTTT.